This T cell receptor beta chain derives from a study of blood T cell repertoires in COVID-19 (dated by TCRdb to between 2020 and 2021). Describing the broader study: Collaborator samples came from the United States, Italy and Spain and covered acute and convalescent phases of COVID-19. The prospective study material was composed of cDNA or gDNA derived from T cells, B-cell-depleted T cells, or PBMCs. The dataset comprised deeply sampled blood TCRbeta repertoires from subjects exposed to, actively infected with, or recovered from COVID-19. The repertoires were released in a freely available public database intended as a resource for research on the immune response to SARS-CoV-2. Samples came from the ongoing ImmuneRACE study (first 160 participants) plus 1,254 subjects from 6 global collaborators. The sample metadata nearly always contained a de-identified subject ID, COVID-19 status, age in years and sex. Where HLA class I and class II types were available, the types were taken from metadata supplied by the sample provider, not from assay-based typing.

This clone came up a few times. Its antigen target is currently unknown. No base quality information exists; no much larger clone differs at one position. Taken from cysteine to phenylalanine, the CDR3 has 16 residues. Just CDR3 DNA is preserved here, 48 bases in frame from base 1. V was cut back by 8 bases and J by 8 bases, leaving a gap of 25 bases between them. Overall study outcomes, separate from this receptor: Clinical and demographic metadata were provided uncurated, with the amount varying by source and participant.

At one collaborating source in Seattle, patients were enrolled during active infection and were followed longitudinally through the course of disease. The collaborating institutions used their own protocols to collect whole blood in K2EDTA tubes. For TCRbeta analysis, collaborator samples were shipped as frozen whole blood, as isolated PBMCs, or as DNA extracted from either sample type. The immunoSEQ Assay, a bias-controlled multiplex PCR, was used to amplify TCRbeta CDR3 regions from genomic DNA. The authors' analysis ran thus. Within the assay, amplification of reference gene primers was used to estimate how many nucleated cells each sample contained. To quantify the absolute abundance of each unique TCRbeta CDR3 rearrangement, sequence reads were collapsed and filtered. For each sample, productive Simpson clonality was calculated by taking the square root of Simpson's diversity index across productive rearrangements. TCRdb holds this immuneACCESS table with in-frame rearrangements only. Some clones are missing; in checked studies, unresolved V genes explain under half, and the rest has no known cause. V, J and clone size derive from that table, while D and trimming were established from the DNA sequence. The sample table lists more than 200,000 clones, around 88% of them with a count of one. The biggest ten clones account for around 6.3% of the sample.

The sample was peripheral blood. This TCR came from a woman in her twenties or thirties with COVID-19, enrolled during active disease. The chain was built from TRBV23-1 and TRBJ2-1; TRBD1 is perhaps the D gene, given 5 matching bases. TRBV23-1 is flagged as an ORF with uncertain function. The CDR3 in this case is CASPLGAVGWVDEQFF. Read as DNA, the sequence is TGCGCCAGCCCCCTAGGGGCAGTGGGCTGGGTAGATGAGCAGTTCTTC.